This T cell receptor (beta chain) was sequenced during a study of blood T cells in healthy people across ages. Study context: The template switching approach captured approximately one barcoded beta molecule for every two T cells.

Through a sample-barcoded 5' primer and a J-beta primer mix, a second PCR was run for roughly 6 to 12 cycles. Every molecule of cDNA carried a tag from a template-switch adaptor with 12 random nucleotides. Each CDR3 protein is one row after TCRdb ran MiXCR on the 5' RACE reads. This table holds about 1.4 million distinct CDR3 sequences, approximately 59% found once. Looked up from germline, CDR1 is DFQATT and CDR2 is SNEGSKA (reference sequence). This CDR3 contains 13 residues. The trim removed 5 bases at V and 1 base at J, leaving 5 bases unmatched. The donors, all healthy, were Caucasians living in Russia, aged roughly 6 to 90. On this clonotype: The antigen is unknown.

General observations from the study: The long-lived group displayed more naive CD4+ cells, plus higher diversity, than the aged donors did.

J is TRBJ2-7 and V is TRBV20-1, with TRBD1 matching over 7 bases. The clonotype comes from a man between 18 and 35 years old in good health. The sequenced sample consisted of blood. CDR3 in DNA: TGCAGTGCTCCCCGGACAGGTTCCTACGAGCAGTACTTC. Encoded protein: CSAPRTGSYEQYF.